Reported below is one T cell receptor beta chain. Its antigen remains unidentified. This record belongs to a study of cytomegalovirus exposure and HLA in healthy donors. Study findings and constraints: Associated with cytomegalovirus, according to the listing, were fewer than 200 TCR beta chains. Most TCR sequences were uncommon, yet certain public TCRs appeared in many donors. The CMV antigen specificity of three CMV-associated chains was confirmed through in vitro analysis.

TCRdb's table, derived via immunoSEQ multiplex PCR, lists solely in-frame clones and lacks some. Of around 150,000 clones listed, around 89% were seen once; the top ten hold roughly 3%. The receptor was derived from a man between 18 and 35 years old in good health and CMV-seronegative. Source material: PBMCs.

CDR3 sequence: CASRRGGDTEAFF. The CDR3 DNA sequence: TGTGCCAGCAGGCGAGGAGGGGACACTGAAGCTTTCTTT. The chain links TRBV27 to TRBJ1-1; TRBD1 is a possible D gene (5 bases). CDR3 length: 13 residues. Trimming took 6 bases from V and 3 from J, leaving 11 bases between them. The germline gives CDR1 MNHEY, CDR2 SMNVEV (reference sequence).